This entry concerns a single TCR beta chain. Its specificity is unknown. Germline values: CDR1 GTSNPN, CDR2 SVGIG (reference sequence). The CDR3 totals 14 residues. The V gene lost 0 bases and the J gene lost 2 bases, with 10 bases spanning the gap. This specimen comes from a study of T cell responses to AZD1222 COVID-19 vaccine. Profiled with immunoSEQ multiplex PCR; TCRdb holds only in-frame clones, not every one. The table records just under 35,000 clones, under 90% of them present only once. The study's findings and limits: The donor cohort was predominantly white British with a female majority, and clonal diversity may have been underestimated.

This sequence originates from an adult who received the AZD1222 COVID-19 vaccine. The sequencing used peripheral blood, collected 28 days after the second AZD1222 dose. V usage is TRBV30 and J usage is TRBJ1-1; D gene uncertain. The CDR3 DNA follows: TGTGCCTGGAGTGTACAAGGGAGAAACACTGAAGCTTTCTTT. Translating gives CAWSVQGRNTEAFF.